This is a list of T cell receptor beta chains from one sample in a study of T cells expressing NK-cell markers. No DNA is given; TCRdb re-called the 5' RACE reads and lists each CDR3 protein once. The listing records 500,000 or so distinct CDR3 sequences. Sample: blood T cells: a sorted CD56 or NKG2C T cell subset, CD4+ or CD8+ T cells, or bulk PBMC T cells (not recorded which). The receptors here all came from a man younger than 35 in good health. CDR3s include the opening cysteine and the closing phenylalanine or tryptophan.

TRBJ2-3,TRBV2,CASSVLAGEDTQYF
TRBJ2-3,TRBV12-3/TRBV12-4,CASSPRTVAGHTQYF
TRBJ2-7,TRBV12-5,CASGRDYEQYF
TRBJ2-5,TRBV12-3/TRBV12-4,CASSEGGAGDQYF
TRBJ2-3,TRBV4-1,CASSQFTSPDTQYF
TRBJ2-7,TRBV15,CATSRDLRPQGRYEQYF
TRBJ2-7,TRBV24-1,CATSEGGRYEQYF
TRBJ1-4,TRBV6-5,CASSPGWEKLFF
TRBJ2-5,TRBV5-1,CASSLARRLAGAGTQYF
TRBJ2-1,TRBV15,CATSRDRVGEQFF
TRBJ2-1,TRBV20-1,CSARPLAGSNGNSYNEQFF
TRBJ1-5,TRBV5-1,CASSSTGSGQPQHF
TRBJ2-3,TRBV7-8,CASSLARTSNGAQYF
TRBJ2-2,TRBV29-1,CSAGVLATGELFF
TRBJ1-2,TRBV29-1,CSVTTGGAIYGYTF
TRBJ2-1,TRBV28,CASRYTGSFRNEQFF
TRBJ2-2,TRBV10-3,CATRSTSENTGELFF
TRBJ2-1,TRBV11-2,CASSLVPLRGGPYNEQFF
TRBJ1-2,TRBV20-1,CSARDMGQGSYTF
TRBJ1-2,TRBV12-3/TRBV12-4,CASSFRRPGPYGYTF
TRBJ2-1,TRBV7-2,CASSLIVTNNEQFF
TRBJ2-3,TRBV7-2,CASSSLDSLDTQYF
TRBJ1-5,TRBV25-1,CASSESDTRPQHF